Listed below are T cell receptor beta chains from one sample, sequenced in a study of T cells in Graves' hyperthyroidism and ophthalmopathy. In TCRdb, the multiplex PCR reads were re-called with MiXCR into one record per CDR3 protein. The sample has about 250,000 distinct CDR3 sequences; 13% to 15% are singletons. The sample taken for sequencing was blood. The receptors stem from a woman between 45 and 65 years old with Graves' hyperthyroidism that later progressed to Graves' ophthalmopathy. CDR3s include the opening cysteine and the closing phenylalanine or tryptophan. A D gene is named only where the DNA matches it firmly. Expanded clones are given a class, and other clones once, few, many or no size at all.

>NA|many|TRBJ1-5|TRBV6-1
TGTGCCAGCAGACTGGCCCGTTTTGAACAGCCCCAGCATTTT
CASRLARFEQPQHF
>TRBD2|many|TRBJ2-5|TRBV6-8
TGTGCCAGCAGAGAACTAGCGAAACGTCACCAAGAGACCCAGTACTTC
CASRELAKRHQETQYF
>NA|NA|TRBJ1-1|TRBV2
TGTGCCAGCTCTACAGGGTCCCCCGGCACTGAAGCTTTCTTT
CASSTGSPGTEAFF
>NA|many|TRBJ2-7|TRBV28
TGTGCCAGCAGTCCGCCGGCTAGCTCCTACGAGCAGTACTTC
CASSPPASSYEQYF
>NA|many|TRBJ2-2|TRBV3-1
TGTGCCAGCAGCCCCGGCGCCACGAACACCGGGGAGCTGTTTTTT
CASSPGATNTGELFF
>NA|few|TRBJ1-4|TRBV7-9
TGTGCCAGCAGCTTCGAAGGGCGAGAGGGGGAAAAACTGTTTTTT
CASSFEGREGEKLFF
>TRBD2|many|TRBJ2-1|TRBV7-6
TGTGCCAGCAGCTTAACTAGCGGGAGGGGGTCCTACAATGAGCAGTTCTTC
CASSLTSGRGSYNEQFF
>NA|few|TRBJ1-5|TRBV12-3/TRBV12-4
TGTGCCAGCAGTCTGATATGGGATGGAAGTCAGCCCCAGCATTTT
CASSLIWDGSQPQHF
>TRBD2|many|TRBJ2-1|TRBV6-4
TGTGCCAGCAGTGAGGAAAGCGGGAGCCACAATGAGCAGTTCTTC
CASSEESGSHNEQFF
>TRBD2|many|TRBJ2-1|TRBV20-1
TGCAGTGCTAGAGGACTAGCGCACGAGCAGTTCTTC
CSARGLAHEQFF
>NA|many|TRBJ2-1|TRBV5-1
TGCGCCAGCAGCTTGAGTGCGGCCAATGAGCAGTTCTTC
CASSLSAANEQFF
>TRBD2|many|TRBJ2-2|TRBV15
TGTGCCACCAGCAGAGATCACCACCGTTCGGGGGGCGGGGAGCTGTTTTTT
CATSRDHHRSGGGELFF
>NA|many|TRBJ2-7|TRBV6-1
TGTGCCAGCAGTCCGCAGACAGCGCAATCCTACGAGCAGTACTTC
CASSPQTAQSYEQYF
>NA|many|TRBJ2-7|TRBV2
TGTGCCAGCATGATATACGGGAGCTCCTACGAGCAGTACTTC
CASMIYGSSYEQYF
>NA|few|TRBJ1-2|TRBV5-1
TGCGCCAGCAGCTTTGATCCCCGGACTCCTAGCTATGGCTACACCTTC
CASSFDPRTPSYGYTF
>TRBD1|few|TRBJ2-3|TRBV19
TGTGCCAGTAGTATAATGCCCAGGGGGCGAACAGATACGCAGTATTTT
CASSIMPRGRTDTQYF
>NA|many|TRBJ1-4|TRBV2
TGTGCCAGCAGAATCGGAAAACTGTTTTTT
CASRIGKLFF
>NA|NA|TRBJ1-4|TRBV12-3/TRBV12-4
TGTGCCAGCAGTTGGCGGGGGGGGAATGAAAAACTGTTTTTT
CASSWRGGNEKLFF
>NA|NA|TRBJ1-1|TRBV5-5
TGTGCCAGCAGCTTATTAACAGGCTACATGAACACTGAAGCTTTCTTT
CASSLLTGYMNTEAFF
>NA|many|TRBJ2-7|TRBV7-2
TGTGCCAGCAGCCCGGCTCGCGCCGGGGACCACGAGCAGTACTTC
CASSPARAGDHEQYF
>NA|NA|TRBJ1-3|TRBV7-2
TGTGCCAGCAGCTTTGGAGGGAGTCATGCTGGAAACACCATATATTTT
CASSFGGSHAGNTIYF
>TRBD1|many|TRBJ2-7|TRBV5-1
TGCGCCAGCAGCGCCGCTGACAGGGGGTGGAGGGAGCAGTACTTC
CASSAADRGWREQYF
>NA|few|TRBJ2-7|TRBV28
TGTGCCAGCAGACGGACCGGTACCTACGAGCAGTACTTC
CASRRTGTYEQYF
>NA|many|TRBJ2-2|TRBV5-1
TGCGCCAGCAGCTTGGAACTAGCGAACACCGGGGAGCTGTTTTTT
CASSLELANTGELFF
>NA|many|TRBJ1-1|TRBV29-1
TGCAGCGTTGAAAAGGGGCAAAACACTGAAGCTTTCTTT
CSVEKGQNTEAFF
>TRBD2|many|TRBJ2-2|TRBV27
TGTGCCAGCGATCACCGACTAGCGGGAGTAGCCGGGGAGCTGTTTTTT
CASDHRLAGVAGELFF
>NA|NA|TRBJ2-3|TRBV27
TGCGCCAGCCGCGGCGGGTTGGAGCTCCTCACAGATACGCAGTATTTT
CASRGGLELLTDTQYF
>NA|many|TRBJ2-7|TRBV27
TGTGCCAGCACTTTTAATCCCTACGAGCAGTACTTC
CASTFNPYEQYF
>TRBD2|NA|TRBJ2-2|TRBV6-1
TGTGCCAGCAGATGGGAGCGGGGCACCGGGGAGCTGTTTTTT
CASRWERGTGELFF
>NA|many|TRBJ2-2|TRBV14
TGTGCCAGCAGCCGACGGACCCGCGGGGCGCACCCCCCCAAAACGAACACCGGGGAGCTGTTTTTT
CASSRRTRGAHPPKTNTGELFF
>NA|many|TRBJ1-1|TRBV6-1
TGTGCCAGCAGTGAAGTAGGCACTAAGGATGAAGCTTTCTTT
CASSEVGTKDEAFF
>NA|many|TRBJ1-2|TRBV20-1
TGCAGTGCCATAAAAAGGGGGAAACAGGACTATGGCTACACCTTC
CSAIKRGKQDYGYTF
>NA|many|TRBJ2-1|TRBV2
TGTGCCAGCAGTGAAGCTCAGGGGCCCTACAATGAGCAGTTCTTC
CASSEAQGPYNEQFF
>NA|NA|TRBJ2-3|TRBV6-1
TGTGCCAGCAGCGCGCCTAGAGACTATAGAGATACGCAGTATTTT
CASSAPRDYRDTQYF
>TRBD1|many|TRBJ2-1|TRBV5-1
TGCGCCAGCAGCCCCGGACAGGGGGAAGCGCAGCACAATGAGCAGTTCTTC
CASSPGQGEAQHNEQFF
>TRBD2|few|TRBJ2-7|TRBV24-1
TGTGCCACCAGTGATCCGGGACTAGCGGGGTCCGCCGAGCAGTACTTC
CATSDPGLAGSAEQYF
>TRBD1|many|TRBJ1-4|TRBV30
TGTGCGCGGAGATTGGCAGGGGGAAATGAAAAACTGTTTTTT
CARRLAGGNEKLFF
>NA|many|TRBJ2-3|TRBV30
TGTGCCTGGAGTGAGACCACAGCCACAGATACGCAGTATTTT
CAWSETTATDTQYF
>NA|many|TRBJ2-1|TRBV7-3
TGTGCCAGCAGCCTGACTAGGATGGATGAGCAGTTCTTC
CASSLTRMDEQFF
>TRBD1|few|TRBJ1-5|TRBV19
TGTGCCAGTAGTTCGACAGGGCCAAATCAGCCCCAGCATTTT
CASSSTGPNQPQHF
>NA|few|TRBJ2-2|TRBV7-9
TGTGCCAGCTTGCGGGTGTCTAGCGCGAACACCGGGGAGCTGTTTTTT
CASLRVSSANTGELFF
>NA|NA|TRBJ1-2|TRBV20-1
TGCAGCCCCCTTGGGCAGCCCTATGGCTACACCTTC
CSPLGQPYGYTF
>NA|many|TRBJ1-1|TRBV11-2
TGTGCCAGCAGCCCCCAGACAGGAAATGCGAAGATGAACACTGAAGCTTTCTTT
CASSPQTGNAKMNTEAFF
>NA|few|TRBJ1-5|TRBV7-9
TGTGCCAGCAGCCTAGGCGTTTATAGCAATCAGCCCCAGCATTTT
CASSLGVYSNQPQHF
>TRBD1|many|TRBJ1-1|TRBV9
TGTGCCAGCAGTGGCCGGGACAGAAACACTGAAGCTTTCTTT
CASSGRDRNTEAFF
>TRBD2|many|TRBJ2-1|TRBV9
TGTGCCAGCAGCGCGTCTAGCGGATTTAATGAGCAGTTCTTC
CASSASSGFNEQFF
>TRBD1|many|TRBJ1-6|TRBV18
TGTGCCAGCTCCCGAGGGACAGGGGTATATTCACCCCTCCACTTT
CASSRGTGVYSPLHF
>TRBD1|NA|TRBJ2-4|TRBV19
TGTGCCAGTAGCCCGTCCGGGACAGGGGCCAAAAACATTCAGTACTTC
CASSPSGTGAKNIQYF
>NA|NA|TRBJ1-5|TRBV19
TGTGCCAGTAGTATCCAGCTTTTTGGGCGCGCAAATCAGCCCCAGCATTTT
CASSIQLFGRANQPQHF
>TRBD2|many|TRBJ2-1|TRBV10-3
TGTGCCATCAGTGACTTGACTAGCGGGGTGTACAATGAGCAGTTCTTC
CAISDLTSGVYNEQFF
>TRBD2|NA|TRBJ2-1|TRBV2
TGTGCCAGCCGACGTAGCGGGAGGATAAATGAGCAGTTCTTC
CASRRSGRINEQFF